The T cell receptor (beta chain) under discussion was sequenced for a study of blood T cell repertoires in COVID-19. Study-wide context: Samples representing acute and convalescent COVID-19 were sourced from the United States, Italy and Spain. PBMCs, B-cell-depleted T cells, or T cells were the source of the cDNA or gDNA that made up the material.

The CDR3 has 11 amino acids. Deletions cut 4 bases from V and 7 bases from J, with 4 bases between. As handled by the study authors: From reference gene primer amplification, estimates of nucleated cell counts were derived. Some clones are missing from TCRdb's copy, which holds only in-frame ones; the method was immunoSEQ multiplex PCR. The V and J calls and clone size were taken over from that table, and D and trimming were inferred from the DNA. The sample carries around 140,000 clones, over 70% recorded once. The sample consisted of peripheral blood. The chain employs TRBV12-3 or TRBV12-4 and TRBJ2-2; no reliable D call. This receptor was taken from a woman aged 60 to 75 with acute or convalescent COVID-19. CDR3 sequence (DNA): TGTGCCAGCAGTTCAAACGGGGAGCTGTTTTTT. This encodes CASSSNGELFF.